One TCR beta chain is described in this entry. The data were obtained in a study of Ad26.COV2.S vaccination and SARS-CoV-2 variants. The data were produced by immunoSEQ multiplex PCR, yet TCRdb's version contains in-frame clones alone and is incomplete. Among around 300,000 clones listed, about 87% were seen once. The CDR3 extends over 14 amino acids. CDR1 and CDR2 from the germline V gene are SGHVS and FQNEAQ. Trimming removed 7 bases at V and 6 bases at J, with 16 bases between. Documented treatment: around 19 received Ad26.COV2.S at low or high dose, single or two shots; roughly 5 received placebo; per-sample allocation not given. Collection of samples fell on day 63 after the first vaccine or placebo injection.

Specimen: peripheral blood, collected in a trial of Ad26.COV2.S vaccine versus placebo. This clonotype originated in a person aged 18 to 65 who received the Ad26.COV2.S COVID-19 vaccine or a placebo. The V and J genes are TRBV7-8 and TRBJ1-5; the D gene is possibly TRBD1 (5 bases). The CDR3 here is CASTRMGGRQPQHF. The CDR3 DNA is TGTGCCAGCACCAGGATGGGGGGTCGTCAGCCCCAGCATTTT.